The present T cell receptor beta chain was sequenced within a study of T cells in Graves' hyperthyroidism and ophthalmopathy (dated by TCRdb to the late 2010s). A note on the overall study: Peripheral blood was sampled at the time of initial diagnosis, prior to any treatment. TCR V-J signatures able to tell the groups apart were searched for in a discovery cohort of some 97 patients, of whom 43 had Graves' ophthalmopathy and some 60 had stable Graves' hyperthyroidism. An independent validation cohort of 18 to 20 hyperthyroidism patients and some 15 patients who later progressed to ophthalmopathy tested prospective prediction of ophthalmopathy. The roughly 100 discovery patients were randomly divided into training and test sets at a 7:3 ratio. In six Graves' hyperthyroidism patients, the study also compared T-cell repertoires from thyroid tissue with T-cell repertoires from blood. Once sampling was done, hyperthyroidism patients were given methimazole at a starting dose of 30 mg daily, whereas ophthalmopathy patients were given high-dose intravenous methylprednisolone. The paper reports TCR Vbeta CDR3 sequencing of approximately 140 peripheral blood samples: some 44 ophthalmopathy, about 75 hyperthyroidism and 17 progressor patients.

The research as a whole found: A 13 V-J signature model separated ophthalmopathy from stable hyperthyroidism, with 87.88% sensitivity and about 81% specificity in cross-validation and 80%/75% in testing. Blood samples also contained most of the expanded thyroid clonotypes (frequency above 0.001), which suggests that blood repertoires may reflect thyroid immune responses. In validation, progression to ophthalmopathy was predicted by the model with approximately 67% sensitivity and under 85% specificity, a median of around 6.5 months before onset. Sample size was not statistically predetermined, and blinding of investigators to group allocation was not performed.

TCR beta CDR3 regions were amplified from RNA transcripts. The first round of RT-PCR for the TCR CDR3 was performed with the HTBI primer set and the Qiagen OneStep RT-PCR kit. The libraries were constructed in a second round of multiplex PCR and then size-selected and purified. Sequencing of the libraries was done on an Illumina HiSeq2000 using paired-end 100 bp reads. The study's own analysis went as follows. Raw data were processed with SOAPnuke, discarding reads with adapters, uncalled bases, mean Phred below 15, or no exact constant-primer or identifier match. COPE v1.2.5 was used to merge high-quality paired reads, and clonotypes were defined as unique nucleotide sequences. Clonotypes were aligned to IMGT TRBV, TRBD and TRBJ reference segments using MiTCR v1.1. The analysis was restricted to V-J combinations with a frequency above 0.0001, which together covered roughly 99% of the repertoires. The TCS score was defined as the ratio of F50 (clonal expansion) to E x V (chaos), calculated using BLOSUM62-based TCRdist between CDR3 peptides within each V-J. Welch's t-statistics and random forest reduced fewer than 600 V-J features to 10 to 15, which were used in a naive Bayes classifier (R e1071). Through fastp at Q25 and MiXCR, TCRdb rebuilt clones from the public reads, retaining in-frame beta chains. All rows with the same CDR3 protein become a single entry with the most common DNA and genes. These V and J calls rely on TCRdb rather than the paper's analysis. This sample holds some 490,000 distinct CDR3 sequences; roughly 23% were observed only once. The top ten clones comprise about 53% of the sample.

Points on this clonotype: The antigen this receptor binds is unknown. The junction departs from the called germline gene at one end, perhaps through a read error.

Ophthalmopathy patients had moderately to severely active disease, with a Clinical Activity Score of 3 or more, a NOSPECS grade of 4 or more, and a disease duration of less than 3 months. The study excluded patients with uncontrolled infections, other autoimmune diseases, pregnancy or lactation. Diagnoses were established on the basis of clinical symptoms, serum thyroxine and TRAb, thyroid ultrasound, and orbital computed tomography. PBMCs were isolated from 7.5 to 10 ml of fresh peripheral blood by Ficoll-Paque density gradient centrifugation. Trizol reagent was used to extract total RNA, and RNA quality was then checked on an Agilent 2100 Bioanalyzer. The germline V gene (reference sequence) gives CDR1 as DFQATT and CDR2 as SNEGSKA. The CDR3 holds 12 amino acids from the cysteine to the phenylalanine. Only CDR3 DNA remains: 36 bases, in frame from the first base.

The receptor was isolated from a woman in her 70s with Graves' ophthalmopathy. The chain links TRBV20-1 with TRBJ2-7; the D segment could be TRBD2, given 6 matching bases. The sample was blood. The sequence in DNA is TGCAGTGCGAACCGGGAGACCTACGAGCGGTACTTC. This translates into CSANRETYERYF.